Listed here is a single T cell receptor (beta chain). The data are from a study of T cell changes during pregnancy in multiple sclerosis. Produced via immunoSEQ multiplex PCR; TCRdb's table is partial and in-frame only. This sample has fewer than 45,000 clones, with roughly 92% found just once. Sequencing used CD4+ T cells from peripheral blood mononuclear cells, obtained in the first trimester of pregnancy. The sequence was obtained from a female donor with multiple sclerosis, enrolled in a pregnancy study.

The CDR3 loop is CASSPPYGGASSYNEQFF. In nucleotides, the CDR3 is TGTGCCAGCTCACCACCCTACGGGGGGGCCAGCTCCTACAATGAGCAGTTCTTC. The V gene is TRBV18, the J gene TRBJ2-1; 8 nucleotides align to TRBD2. Unmatched junction bases numbered 7, after V lost 0 bases and J lost 0 bases. The CDR3 contains 18 residues. Germline V gene data show CDR1 as KGHSH and CDR2 as LQKENI.